The next 5 T cell receptor beta chains were all read from a single sample in a study of regulatory T cells. Study-wide findings and caveats: Hydrophobic residues at CDR3 positions 6 and 7 were enriched in conventional CD4+ T cells of CD3G-deficient patients.

Amplification used 52 TRBV primers and 13 TRBJ primers. Sequencing used immunoSEQ multiplex PCR; TCRdb keeps in-frame clones, though not all of them. The table records about 17,000 clones, 84% of them present only once. No antigen has been assigned to these receptors. The source material was conventional CD4+ T cells sorted from blood. The receptors were sampled from a person aged 25 to 39 with CD3G deficiency.

This rearrangement joins TRBV18 to TRBJ2-7; D assignment may be TRBD1 or TRBD2 (6 bases each). The germline gives CDR1 KGHSH, CDR2 LQKENI. The length of the CDR3 is 14 residues. Trimming shortened V by 1 base and J by 7 bases, and 14 bases separated the two germline ends. The CDR3 loop is CASSPQGGFGEQYF. CDR3 DNA: TGTGCCAGCTCACCACAGGGGGGATTCGGGGAGCAGTACTTC. Together with reference TRBV18 and TRBJ2-7, the CDR3 gives the full variable domain: NAGVMQNPRHLVRRRGQEARLRCSPMKGHSHVYWYRQLPEEGLKFMVYLQKENIIDESGMPKERFSAEFPKEGPSILRIQQVVRGDSAAYFCASSPQGGFGEQYFGPGTRLTVT.

The gene calls are TRBV7-2 and TRBJ2-7; 9 positions agree with TRBD1. The germline V gene encodes CDR1 SGHTA and CDR2 FQGNSA. J gave up 4 bases and V 1 base, and 5 bases lay outside the gene matches. The CDR3 loop spans 15 amino acids. CDR3 region: CASSLVGGQGYEQYF. The CDR3 nucleotides read TGTGCCAGCAGCTTAGTAGGGGGACAGGGTTACGAGCAGTACTTC.

V is TRBV6-1 and J is TRBJ2-7; a possible D gene is TRBD1 (5 bases). The germline V and J ends were trimmed by 4 bases and 5 bases, with 15 bases remaining between them. The CDR3 has 14 amino acids. Germline V gives CDR1 MNHNS, CDR2 SASEGT. The CDR3: CASSVPGKENEQYF. CDR3 nucleotide sequence: TGTGCCAGCAGTGTACCAGGGAAGGAAAACGAGCAGTACTTC.

The chain has TRBV5-1 and TRBJ1-1, with TRBD1 matching 8 bases. With 4 bases clipped from V and 9 bases from J, the junction kept 8 bases outside the gene matches. In germline, CDR1 is SGHRS, CDR2 YFSETQ. This CDR3 has 13 residues. DNA for the CDR3: TGCGCCAGCAGCATCGGACAGGGCCCAAAAGCTTTCTTT. It is translated as CASSIGQGPKAFF.

The V and J genes are TRBV7-8 and TRBJ2-1, with 10 bases aligning to TRBD2. V dropped 5 bases and J dropped 12; count of bases not matched to a gene: 10. This CDR3 spans 14 amino acids. Germline V gene sequence: CDR1 SGHVS, CDR2 FQNEAQ. The chain's CDR3 is CASSPPGVAGGQFF. CDR3 nucleotides: TGTGCCAGCAGCCCGCCGGGGGTAGCGGGGGGGCAGTTCTTC.